This section outlines one T cell receptor (beta chain) sequence together with its context. This receptor's antigen is unknown. Base qualities were left out, and no much larger clone turns up one base away. The junction shows trimming of 2 bases on V and 7 bases on J, plus 9 bases between the germline ends. The germline V gene (reference sequence) yields SEHNR for CDR1 and FQNEAQ for CDR2. The CDR3, from cysteine to phenylalanine, totals 14 residues. Kept here is only the CDR3 DNA, which spans 42 bases and is read in frame from base 1. TCR beta CDR3 regions were amplified from genomic DNA with the immunoSEQ assay, a bias-controlled multiplex PCR using V- and J-specific primers. In a second PCR step, a proprietary barcode and Illumina adapter sequences were attached to the CDR3 amplicons. An Illumina MiSeq instrument was used to sequence the CDR3 libraries. The source study handled its data this way. immunoSEQ Analyzer 3.0 was used for export and quality control, with R Bioconductor and Immunarch used for downstream analyses. Only productive rearrangements within the normalized downsampled data set were used in the calculation of repertoire metrics. Clonotypes larger than 5 templates in the normalized cohort were defined as pathologically expanded. Repertoire diversity was measured with the Inverse Simpson Index. To capture all clonotypes, CMV-specificity analyses were performed on the non-normalized data set. Imported from immuneACCESS, the table was reduced by TCRdb to in-frame sequences with V and J called. These copies leave out some clones; in studies compared against another copy, an unresolved V gene accounts for under half, and the cause of the remainder is not known. V and J calls and clone size come straight from that table; D and trimming were deduced from the DNA. The sample contains 25,000 to 30,000 clones, 85% to 95% of them found a single time. Clones ranked in the top ten supply 2% to 2.5% of the sample.

This entry belongs to a study of T cell clonotyping in hematopoietic cell transplantation (dated by TCRdb to the early 2020s). Regarding the research as a whole: Pretransplant recipient samples were obtained after cytoreduction. A total of about 140 blood samples were gathered in the study from a few dozen consecutive transplant recipients along with their related donors. Patient recruitment ran from late 2015 to early 2017, and follow-up continued until September 2020 or death. Study-level results and caveats: After transplant, TCR diversity in recipients dropped, and pathologically expanded clonotypes increased progressively from day 30 to day 180. The sample size was limited, and because cells were not sorted, the contributions of CD4 and CD8 repertoires could not be separated. Just a small fraction of recipient repertoires overlapped with donor repertoires, and more than 95% appeared de novo at the given depth. Broader posttransplant TCR repertoire diversity was predicted by donor and pretransplant recipient Inverse Simpson Index values.

The sample's time point label is to be understood as: recipient sample about 28 days before transplant, after cytoreduction. Blood from recipients was drawn about 28 days before transplant and again at days 30, 100 and 180 after transplant. Nuclei Lysis Solution was used to extract genomic DNA from fresh or cryopreserved unfractionated peripheral blood mononuclear cells. Material: peripheral blood mononuclear cells, obtained before stem cell transplant. In this chain, TRBV7-9 is recombined with TRBJ1-6, and the D gene may be TRBD1, 6 bases matching. The sequence derives from a man in his forties or fifties with acute myeloid leukemia. Some clones in this sample may be carry-over from other donors' samples. The sequenced DNA: TGTGCCAGCAGCTTAACAGGGTGGAATTCACCCCTCCACTTT. This gives the protein CASSLTGWNSPLHF.